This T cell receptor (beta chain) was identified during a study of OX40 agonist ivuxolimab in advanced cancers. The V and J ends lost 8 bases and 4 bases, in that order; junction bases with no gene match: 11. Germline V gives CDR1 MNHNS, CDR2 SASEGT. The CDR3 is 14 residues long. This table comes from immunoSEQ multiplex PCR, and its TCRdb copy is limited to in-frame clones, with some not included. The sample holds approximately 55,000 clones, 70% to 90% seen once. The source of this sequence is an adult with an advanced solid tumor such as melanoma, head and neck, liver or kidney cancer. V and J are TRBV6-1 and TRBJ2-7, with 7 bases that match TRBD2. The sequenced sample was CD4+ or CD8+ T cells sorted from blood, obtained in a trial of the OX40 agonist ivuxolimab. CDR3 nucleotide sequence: TGTGCCAGCTATTCGGCGGGAGATAAGTACGAGCAGTACTTC. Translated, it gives CASYSAGDKYEQYF.